This T cell receptor (beta chain) was sequenced for a study of blood T cell repertoires in COVID-19. Study context: There were acute and convalescent COVID-19 samples, and they came from the United States, Italy and Spain.

Sequencing was performed with immunoSEQ multiplex PCR; in TCRdb, only in-frame clones are kept and a portion is missing. The sample shows approximately 98,000 clones, about 84% of them seen only once. With 2 bases removed from V and 14 bases from J, the gap between germline ends came to 19 bases. The CDR3 sequence is 13 residues long. The V gene's germline CDR1 is SGHRS and CDR2 YFSETQ. This receptor was taken from an elderly woman with acute or convalescent COVID-19. The chain combines TRBV5-1 with TRBJ1-1; D remains unclear. What was sequenced was peripheral blood. The chain's CDR3 is CASSLAPGAGDFF. CDR3 DNA: TGCGCCAGCAGCTTAGCCCCCGGAGCCGGAGACTTCTTT.